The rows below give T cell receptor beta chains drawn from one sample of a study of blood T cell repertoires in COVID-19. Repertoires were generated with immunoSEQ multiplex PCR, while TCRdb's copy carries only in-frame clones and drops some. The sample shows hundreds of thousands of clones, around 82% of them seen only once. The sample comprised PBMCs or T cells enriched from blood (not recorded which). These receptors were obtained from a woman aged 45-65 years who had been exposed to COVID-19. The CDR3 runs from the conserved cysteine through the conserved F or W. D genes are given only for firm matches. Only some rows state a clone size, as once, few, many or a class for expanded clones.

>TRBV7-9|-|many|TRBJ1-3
TGTGCCAGCAGCTTAGCCGGTAGCAGAAAGTTGGCTGGAAACACCATATATTTT
CASSLAGSRKLAGNTIYF
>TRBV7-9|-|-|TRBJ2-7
TGTGCCAGCAGTACCGGGGGACCCTACGAGCAGTACTTC
CASSTGGPYEQYF
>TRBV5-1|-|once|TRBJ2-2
TGCGCCAGCAGCTTGGGGTCGGGGGGCATCACCGGGGAGCTGTTTTTT
CASSLGSGGITGELFF
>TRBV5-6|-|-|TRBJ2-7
TGTGCCAGCAGCGCCTACTCCTACGAGCAGTACTTC
CASSAYSYEQYF
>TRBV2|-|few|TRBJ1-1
-
CASSETVGQGSARGF
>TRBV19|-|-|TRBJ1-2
TGTGCCAGTAGTATCTCGGGGGGGCGAGTGAACAACTATGGCTACACCTTC
CASSISGGRVNNYGYTF
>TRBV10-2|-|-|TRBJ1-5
TGCGCCAGCGGAATACAGTCCCAGCCCCAGCATTTT
CASGIQSQPQHF
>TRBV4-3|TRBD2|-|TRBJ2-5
TGCGCCAGCAGCCAAGCCCTAGCGGGCGCGAAAGAGACCCAGTACTTC
CASSQALAGAKETQYF
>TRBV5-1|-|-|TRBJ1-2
TGCGCCAGCAGCAATCCCGCAGGGAACTATGGCTACACCTTC
CASSNPAGNYGYTF
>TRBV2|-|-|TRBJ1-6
TGTGCCAGCAGTGAGAGGGGGACGGGATCTTCACCCCTCCACTTT
CASSERGTGSSPLHF
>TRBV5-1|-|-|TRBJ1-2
TGCGCCAGCAGCTTGGTTAGTGGTGGCTACACCTTC
CASSLVSGGYTF
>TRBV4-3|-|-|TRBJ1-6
TGCGCCAGCAGCCAAGAACTTAGAACTTCACCCCTCCACTTT
CASSQELRTSPLHF
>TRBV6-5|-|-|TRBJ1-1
TGTGCCAGCCGTAATGCTGAAGCTTTCTTT
CASRNAEAFF
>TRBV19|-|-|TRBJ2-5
TGTGCCAGTAGGTCCAGGGGCCAAGAGACCCAGTACTTC
CASRSRGQETQYF
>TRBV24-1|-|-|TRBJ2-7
TGTGCCACCAGTGATACGGCGGGGCCTAGGGAGCAGTACTTC
CATSDTAGPREQYF
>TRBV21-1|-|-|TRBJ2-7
TGTGCCAGCAGCCACCCCCCGGCGGAGCGGCAGAGCTACGAGCAGTACTTC
CASSHPPAERQSYEQYF
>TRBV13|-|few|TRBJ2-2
TGTGCCAGCACCGGTAAGGGGAAGTCGACCGGGGAGCTGTTTTTT
CASTGKGKSTGELFF
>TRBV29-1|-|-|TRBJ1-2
TGCAGCGTTGTTGTAACAGACTATAACTATGGCTACACCTTC
CSVVVTDYNYGYTF
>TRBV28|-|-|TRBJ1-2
TGTGCCAGCAGTTCGTGGACAGCTTCCGACACCTTC
CASSSWTASDTF
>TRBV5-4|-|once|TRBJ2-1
TGTGCCAGCAGCTTGGCCGGAGGCGGGGTTGAGCAGTTCTTC
CASSLAGGGVEQFF
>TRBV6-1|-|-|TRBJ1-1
TGTGCCAGCAGTGAAGTACAGGGAAACACTGAAGCTTTCTTT
CASSEVQGNTEAFF
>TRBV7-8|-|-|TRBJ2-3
TGTGCCAGCAGGGGGAGCACCAATACGCAGTATTTT
CASRGSTNTQYF
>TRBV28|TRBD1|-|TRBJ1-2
TGTGCCAGCAGTTTAGCTGGACAGGGCTATGGCTACACCTTC
CASSLAGQGYGYTF
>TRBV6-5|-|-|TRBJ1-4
TGTGCCAGCAGTTACAGGGGATATAATGAAAAACTGTTTTTT
CASSYRGYNEKLFF
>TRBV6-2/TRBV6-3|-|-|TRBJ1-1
TGTGCCAGCAGTTACGAAGGGGGTGGGCAAGCTTTCTTT
CASSYEGGGQAFF
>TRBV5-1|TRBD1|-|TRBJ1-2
TGCGCCAGCACCAGGGGACAGTCCTATGGCTACACCTTC
CASTRGQSYGYTF
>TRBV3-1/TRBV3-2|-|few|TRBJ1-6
TGTGCCAGCAGCCGCCCACAGGATGGTTCACCCCTCCACTTT
CASSRPQDGSPLHF
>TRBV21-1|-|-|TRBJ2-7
TGTGCCAGCAGCAACTTGCATGGGGGGGCAGGGAGAAAGCACGAGCAGTACTTC
CASSNLHGGAGRKHEQYF
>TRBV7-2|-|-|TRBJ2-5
TGTGCCAGCAGCTTACAGGAGACCCAGTACTTC
CASSLQETQYF